Below, 22 T cell receptor beta chains from the same sample are listed, as sequenced in a study of blood T cell repertoires in COVID-19. Sequencing was performed with immunoSEQ multiplex PCR; in TCRdb, only in-frame clones are kept and a portion is missing. The table lists 210,000 or so clones, roughly 84% of them singletons, with 15% to 20% in the top ten. The sample consisted of peripheral blood. These receptors were collected from a woman at least 80 years old with active or convalescent COVID-19.

The chain uses TRBV27 and TRBJ2-2; 9 positions agree with TRBD1. Germline assignment: CDR1 MNHEY and CDR2 SMNVEV (reference sequence). The CDR3 runs to 18 residues. Trimming removed 1 base from V and 4 bases from J; junction bases left unmatched: 10. CDR3: CASSLYPGTGTSTGELFF. The CDR3 nucleotides are TGTGCCAGCAGTTTATATCCCGGGACAGGGACCTCCACCGGGGAGCTGTTTTTT.

The chain carries TRBV4-3 and TRBJ1-2; D gene uncertain. This CDR3 region has 15 residues. Between the trimmed V and J ends, which lost 1 base and 8 bases, there was a span of 17 bases. Germline CDR1 is LGHNA and CDR2 is YSLEER. CDR3: CASSQGVLAAGGYTF. The CDR3 nucleotides are TGCGCCAGCAGCCAAGGGGTATTAGCCGCCGGGGGCTACACCTTC.

The chain couples TRBV9 to TRBJ2-7; D remains ambiguous. Trimming removed 4 bases at V and 0 bases at J, with 8 bases between. This CDR3 has 13 amino acids. Germline V lookup: CDR1 SGDLS, CDR2 YYNGEE. This CDR3 reads CASSPPSSYEQYF. The CDR3 nucleotides read TGTGCCAGCAGCCCCCCCAGCTCCTACGAGCAGTACTTC.

The rearrangement links TRBV5-1 to TRBJ1-1, with 7 bases that match TRBD1. V lost 3 bases and J lost 4; bases outside the gene matches: 6. This CDR3 is 14 amino acids long. CDR1 and CDR2 from the germline V gene are SGHRS and YFSETQ. DNA for the CDR3: TGCGCCAGCAGCTGGCAGGGGGGAGTCACTGAAGCTTTCTTT. Protein product: CASSWQGGVTEAFF. Filled out from reference TRBV5-1 and TRBJ1-1, the complete variable domain reads KAGVTQTPRYLIKTRGQQVTLSCSPISGHRSVSWYQQTPGQGLQFLFEYFSETQRNKGNFPGRFSGRQFSNSRSEMNVSTLELGDSALYLCASSWQGGVTEAFFGQGTRLTVV.

This clone was seen once. This clone may be a read error of a much larger clone one base away. The sample contains more than one DNA sequence encoding this CDR3. The V call is TRBV7-2, the J call TRBJ1-1, with 7 bases identical to TRBD1. Trimming took 5 bases from V and 1 from J; bases not matched to a gene: 1. Germline CDR1 reads SGHTA; CDR2 reads FQGNSA. CDR3 length equals 13 residues. The CDR3 loop reads CASSRDRNTEAFF. CDR3 bases: TGTGCCAGCAGCCGGGACAGGAACACTGAAGCTTTCTTT. The full variable domain, in which reference TRBV7-2 and TRBJ1-1 provide the parts outside the CDR3, is GAGVSQSPSNKVTEKGKDVELRCDPISGHTALYWYRQSLGQGLEFLIYFQGNSAPDKSGLPSDRFSAERTGGSVSTLTIQRTQQEDSAVYLCASSRDRNTEAFFGQGTRLTVV.

J is TRBJ1-3 and V is TRBV21-1. TRBV21-1 is reported as a pseudogene. The CDR3 extends over 15 amino acids. The CDR3 region has the DNA TGTGCCAGCAGCACGGGACTCCCCTCTGGAAACACCATATATTTT. Its protein is CASSTGLPSGNTIYF.

The V gene is TRBV19, the J gene TRBJ2-7; D is uncertain. This CDR3 is built from 15 residues. V lost 5 bases to trimming and J lost 4 bases, with 18 bases between them. CDR1 is LNHDA and CDR2 is SQIVND in the germline V gene (reference sequence). The CDR3 spells CASSSHTPGRYEQYF. The CDR3 DNA follows: TGTGCCAGTAGTTCCCATACCCCTGGTCGGTACGAGCAGTACTTC.

V and J are TRBV5-1 and TRBJ1-1, with TRBD1 matching 9 bases. Germline CDR1 and CDR2: SGHRS and YFSETQ. V was clipped by 4 bases and J by 1 base; unmatched bases: 8. The CDR3 runs 16 residues. DNA for the CDR3: TGCGCCAGCAGCCAGGGACAGGGTAGTCCGAACACTGAAGCTTTCTTT. Its protein is CASSQGQGSPNTEAFF.

This sequence joins TRBV4-2 and TRBJ1-6; D uncertain. Trimming took off 0 bases at V and 16 bases at J, with 10 bases between the two ends. CDR1 is LGHNA and CDR2 is YNFKEQ in the germline V gene. The CDR3 contains 12 residues. In DNA, the CDR3 is TGTGCCAGCAGCCAAGAAGCGGACGGTCTCCACTTT. Protein sequence: CASSQEADGLHF.

This chain links TRBV28 with TRBJ2-3; 14 nucleotides match TRBD2. The germline V gene encodes CDR1 MDHEN and CDR2 SYDVKM. J was trimmed by 1 base and V by 4 bases; bases with no gene match: 7. CDR3 length equals 18 residues. The CDR3 is CASSSRLAGGPGTDTQYF. The CDR3 DNA reads TGTGCCAGCAGTTCCCGACTAGCGGGGGGGCCTGGCACAGATACGCAGTATTTT. Looking up the rest from reference TRBV28 and TRBJ2-3 gives the full variable domain: DVKVTQSSRYLVKRTGEKVFLECVQDMDHENMFWYRQDPGLGLRLIYFSYDVKMKEKGDIPEGYSVSREKKERFSLILESASTNQTSMYLCASSSRLAGGPGTDTQYFGPGTRLTVL.

A single count supports this clone. The chain links TRBV9 to TRBJ2-1; 11 bases match TRBD2. Germline CDR1 is SGDLS and CDR2 is YYNGEE. This CDR3 region has 16 residues. The J segment lost 5 bases and the V segment lost 3 bases, leaving 7 bases of the junction unmatched. The CDR3 sequence is CASSGPGTSGNNEQFF. The CDR3 bases are TGTGCCAGCAGCGGCCCCGGGACTAGCGGAAACAATGAGCAGTTCTTC.

V and J are TRBV4-1 and TRBJ2-7, with 10 bases matching TRBD2. CDR1 and CDR2 from the germline V gene are MGHRA and YSYEKL. J lost 4 bases, V lost 3 bases, and 9 bases had no gene match. This CDR3 region has 16 residues. DNA of the CDR3: TGCGCCAGCAGCCATACAGGGCTAGCGGGAGCTTACGAGCAGTACTTC. Translation: CASSHTGLAGAYEQYF.

In regard to this clone: Other DNA sequences in this sample translate to the same CDR3. V is TRBV9 and J is TRBJ2-3, with TRBD2 as a possible D gene (6 bases). The CDR3 runs 15 residues. Trimming stripped 0 bases from V and 2 bases from J, with 10 bases between. Germline-derived CDR1 and CDR2 are SGDLS and YYNGEE. The chain's CDR3 is CASSVGGTDTDTQYF. DNA of the CDR3: TGTGCCAGCAGCGTAGGCGGGACTGACACAGATACGCAGTATTTT.

The chain has TRBV7-8 and TRBJ1-5; D perhaps matches TRBD1 (5 bases). Germline CDR1 and CDR2: SGHVS and FQNEAQ. V shed 1 base and J shed 2 bases, with 9 bases lying between them. This CDR3 spans 15 amino acids. CDR3 DNA: TGTGCCAGCAGCTTAGTCAGGGTGGGCAATCAGCCCCAGCATTTT. This codes for CASSLVRVGNQPQHF.

The chain employs TRBV7-3 and TRBJ2-3; tentatively, D is TRBD1 (5 bases). Germline V gene sequence: CDR1 SGHTA, CDR2 FQGTGA. Trimming pared 0 bases from V and 1 base from J, leaving 8 bases between. The length of the CDR3 is 15 residues. CDR3 DNA: TGTGCCAGCAGCTTAACAGGGGTGGGCACAGATACGCAGTATTTT. Translated, it gives CASSLTGVGTDTQYF.

The count of this clone is one. The chain uses TRBV7-7 and TRBJ2-3, with 10 positions matching TRBD1. The V segment lost 3 bases and the J segment 2 bases; nucleotides outside the gene matches: 5. The CDR3 consists of 16 residues. Germline-derived CDR1 and CDR2 are SSHAT and FNYEAQ (reference sequence). CDR3 in amino acids: CASSFPGTGDTDTQYF. The CDR3, as DNA: TGTGCCAGCAGCTTCCCCGGGACAGGGGACACAGATACGCAGTATTTT.

The genes are TRBV27 and TRBJ1-6; 9 positions agree with TRBD1. V lost 0 bases to trimming and J lost 9 bases; unmatched junction nucleotides: 9. The CDR3 totals 17 residues. CDR1 is MNHEY, CDR2 SMNVEV, per germline (reference sequence). The chain's CDR3 is CASSLSYGQGITSPLHF. As DNA, the CDR3 is TGTGCCAGCAGTTTATCATACGGACAGGGGATCACTTCACCCCTCCACTTT.

This chain connects TRBV7-2 to TRBJ1-1, with no clear D. CDR1 SGHTA and CDR2 FQGNSA come from the germline V gene. The V end lost 1 base, the J end lost 1 base, and 4 bases lay between the germline ends. CDR3 length equals 13 residues. The CDR3 here is CASSLGENTEAFF. The CDR3 nucleotides read TGTGCCAGCAGCTTAGGAGAGAACACTGAAGCTTTCTTT.

The sample holds one count of this clone. This rearrangement joins TRBV11-2 to TRBJ1-1; TRBD1 agrees at 10 bases. Trimming at V came to 5 bases and at J to 3 bases, leaving 6 bases not matched to a gene. CDR3 length: 15 amino acids. CDR1 is SGHAT, CDR2 FQNNGV, per germline. The CDR3 here is CASSQGDRGYTEAFF. The CDR3 DNA follows: TGTGCCAGCAGCCAAGGGGACAGGGGCTACACTGAAGCTTTCTTT.

The chain employs TRBV24-1 and TRBJ1-2; TRBD1 is a possible D gene (5 bases). V was cut by 4 bases and J by 8 bases, with 10 bases left in between. The CDR3 covers 12 residues. Germline CDR1 is KGHDR and CDR2 is SFDVKD. CDR3: CATSDRNRGYTF. CDR3 DNA sequence: TGTGCCACCAGTGACCGGAACAGGGGCTACACCTTC.

This clone appeared a single time. The chain carries TRBV7-9 and TRBJ2-3; the match to TRBD1 covers 9 bases. This CDR3 has 17 amino acids. Germline loops: CDR1 SEHNR, CDR2 FQNEAQ (reference sequence). Trimming took 5 bases from V and 1 from J; bases not matched to a gene: 10. CDR3: CASSRFRGDRGTDTQYF. In DNA, the CDR3 is TGTGCCAGCAGCCGATTTAGGGGGGACAGGGGCACAGATACGCAGTATTTT.

The chain links TRBV3-1 (or the pseudogene TRBV3-2) to TRBJ2-7, with 12 bases aligning to TRBD2. This CDR3 is 14 amino acids long. CDR1 and CDR2 from the germline V gene are LGHDT and YNNKEL (reference sequence). After removal of 4 bases from V and 3 bases from J, the junction contained 1 base not matched to a gene. CDR3 sequence (DNA): TGTGCCAGCAGCCGGACTAGCGGGAACTACGAGCAGTACTTC. Translation gives CASSRTSGNYEQYF.